This record covers a single TCR beta chain. Its target is not known. This CDR3 region has 17 residues. Germline CDR1 KGHSH, CDR2 LQKENI. V shed 6 bases and J 0 bases; nucleotides not matched to a gene: 11. This specimen belongs to a study of T cell responses to AZD1222 COVID-19 vaccine. TCRdb's table, derived via immunoSEQ multiplex PCR, lists solely in-frame clones and lacks some. The sample lists 150,000 to 250,000 clones; 90% to 95% were seen once. Study findings and constraints: None of the repertoires were sampled until the peak T cell response had passed. Seropositive at baseline were only 5 to 7 AZD1222 recipients. Researchers report vaccine-associated CD4 TCRs spanning spike, with dominance at 160-218 and 743-854. Following two doses of AZD1222, Spike-specific TCR breadth and depth rose.

The TCR originated in an adult who received the AZD1222 COVID-19 vaccine. The sequencing used peripheral blood, collected 28 days after the second AZD1222 dose. The chain links TRBV18 to TRBJ1-3; 7 bases are a match to TRBD1. The CDR3 sequence: CASSPTGTDNSGNTIYF. CDR3 nucleotides: TGTGCCAGCTCCCCTACCGGGACAGATAACTCTGGAAACACCATATATTTT.